This T cell receptor (beta chain) was documented in a study of blood T cell repertoires in COVID-19. Study-wide context: The study drew acute and convalescent COVID-19 samples from the United States, Italy and Spain. PBMCs, B-cell-depleted T cells, or T cells provided the cDNA or gDNA that made up the material.

Trimming took 1 base from V and 2 from J; bases not matched to a gene: 5. Per the germline V gene, CDR1 is SEHNR and CDR2 is FQNEAQ (reference sequence). The CDR3 runs 15 residues. With regard to this clone: Other DNA sequences of this sample code for an identical CDR3.

The repertoire was sequenced with immunoSEQ multiplex PCR; TCRdb's copy has only in-frame clones and lacks some. Of 250,000 to 400,000 clones in the sample, roughly 90% were seen once. Sequencing input: peripheral blood. This clonotype originated in a woman younger than 45 with COVID-19, enrolled during active disease. J is TRBJ2-7 and V is TRBV7-9; 7 nucleotides agree with TRBD1. For the CDR3, the DNA is TGTGCCAGCAGCTTAGGAGGTCAGGGGGCCTACGAGCAGTACTTC. Amino acid sequence: CASSLGGQGAYEQYF.